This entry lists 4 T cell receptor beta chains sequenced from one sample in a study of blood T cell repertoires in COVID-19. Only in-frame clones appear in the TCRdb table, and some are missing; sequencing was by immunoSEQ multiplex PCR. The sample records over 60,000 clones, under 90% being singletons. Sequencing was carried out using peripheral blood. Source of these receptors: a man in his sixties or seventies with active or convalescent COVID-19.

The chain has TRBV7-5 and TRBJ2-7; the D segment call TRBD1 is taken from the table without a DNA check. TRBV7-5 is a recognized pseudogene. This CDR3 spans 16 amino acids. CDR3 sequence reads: CARTAIFRDRSYEQYF. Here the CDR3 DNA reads TGTGCCAGAACCGCCATTTTTCGGGACAGATCCTACGAGCAGTACTTC.

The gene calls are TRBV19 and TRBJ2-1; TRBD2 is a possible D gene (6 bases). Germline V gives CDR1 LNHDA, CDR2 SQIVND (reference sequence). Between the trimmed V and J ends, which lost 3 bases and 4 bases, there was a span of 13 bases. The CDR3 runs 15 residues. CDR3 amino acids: CASSMRGPKYNEQFF. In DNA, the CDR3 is TGTGCCAGTAGTATGCGGGGACCCAAGTACAATGAGCAGTTCTTC.

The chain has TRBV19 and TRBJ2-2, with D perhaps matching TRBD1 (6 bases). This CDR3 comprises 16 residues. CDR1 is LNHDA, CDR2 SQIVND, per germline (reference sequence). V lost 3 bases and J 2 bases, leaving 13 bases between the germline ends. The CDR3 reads CASSIYGTPNTGELFF. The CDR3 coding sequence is TGTGCCAGTAGTATCTACGGGACACCCAACACCGGGGAGCTGTTTTTT.

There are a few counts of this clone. Here the CDR3 DNA reads TGTGCCAGCAGCTCCAGTCAGCGGGCATCACCCTACGAGCAGTACTTC. Translation gives CASSSSQRASPYEQYF. The J gene is TRBJ2-7, the V gene TRBV5-4, with D perhaps matching TRBD2 (6 bases). Germline V CDR1 and CDR2: SGHNT, YYREEE (reference sequence). The CDR3 covers 16 residues. The V gene lost 3 bases and the J gene lost 2 bases, with 18 bases spanning the gap. Variable domain in full (rest from reference TRBV5-4 and TRBJ2-7): ETGVTQSPTHLIKTRGQQVTLRCSSQSGHNTVSWYQQALGQGPQFIFQYYREEENGRGNFPPRFSGLQFPNYSSELNVNALELDDSALYLCASSSSQRASPYEQYFGPGTRLTVT.